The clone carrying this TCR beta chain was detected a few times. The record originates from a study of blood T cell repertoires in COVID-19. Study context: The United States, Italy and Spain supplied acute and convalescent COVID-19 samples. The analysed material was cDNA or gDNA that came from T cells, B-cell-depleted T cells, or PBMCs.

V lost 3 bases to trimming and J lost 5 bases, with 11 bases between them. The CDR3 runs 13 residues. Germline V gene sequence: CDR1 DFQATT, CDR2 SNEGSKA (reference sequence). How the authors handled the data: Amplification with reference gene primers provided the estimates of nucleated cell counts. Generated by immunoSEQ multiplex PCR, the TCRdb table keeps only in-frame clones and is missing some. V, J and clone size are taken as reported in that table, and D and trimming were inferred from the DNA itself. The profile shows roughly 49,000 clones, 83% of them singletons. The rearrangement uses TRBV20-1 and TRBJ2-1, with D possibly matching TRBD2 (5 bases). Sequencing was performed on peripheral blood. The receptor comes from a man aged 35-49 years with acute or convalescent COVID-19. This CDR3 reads CSASEFGDNEQFF. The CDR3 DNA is TGCAGTGCTAGTGAGTTCGGGGACAATGAGCAGTTCTTC.